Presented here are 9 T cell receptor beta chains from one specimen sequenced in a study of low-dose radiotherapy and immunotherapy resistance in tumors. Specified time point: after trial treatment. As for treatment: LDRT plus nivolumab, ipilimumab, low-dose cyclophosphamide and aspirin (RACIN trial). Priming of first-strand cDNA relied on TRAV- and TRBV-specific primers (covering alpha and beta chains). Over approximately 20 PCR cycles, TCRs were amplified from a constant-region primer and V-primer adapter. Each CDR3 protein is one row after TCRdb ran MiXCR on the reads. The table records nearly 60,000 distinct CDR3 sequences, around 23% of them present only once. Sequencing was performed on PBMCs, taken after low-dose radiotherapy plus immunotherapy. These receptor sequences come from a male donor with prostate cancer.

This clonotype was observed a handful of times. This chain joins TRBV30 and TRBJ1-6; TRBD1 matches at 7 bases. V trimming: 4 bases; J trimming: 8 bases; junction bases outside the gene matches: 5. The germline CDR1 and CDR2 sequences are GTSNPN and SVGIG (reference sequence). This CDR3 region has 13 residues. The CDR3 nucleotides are TGTGCCTGGACCGGGACAGAATATTCACCCCTCCACTTT. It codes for CAWTGTEYSPLHF.

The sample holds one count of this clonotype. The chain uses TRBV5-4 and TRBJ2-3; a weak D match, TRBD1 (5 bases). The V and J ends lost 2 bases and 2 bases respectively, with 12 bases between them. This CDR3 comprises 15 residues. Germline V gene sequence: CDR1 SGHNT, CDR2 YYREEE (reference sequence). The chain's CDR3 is CASSLIDSYTDTQYF. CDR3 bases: TGTGCCAGCAGCTTAATTGACAGCTACACAGATACGCAGTATTTT.

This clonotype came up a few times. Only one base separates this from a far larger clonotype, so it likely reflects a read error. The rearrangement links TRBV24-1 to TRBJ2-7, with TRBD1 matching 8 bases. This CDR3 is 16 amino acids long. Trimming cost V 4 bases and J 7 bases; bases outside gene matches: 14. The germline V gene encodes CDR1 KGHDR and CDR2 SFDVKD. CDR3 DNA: TGTGCCACCAGTGAGGACAGGGAGTATGCTACCAATGAGCAGTACTTC. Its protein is CATSEDREYATNEQYF.

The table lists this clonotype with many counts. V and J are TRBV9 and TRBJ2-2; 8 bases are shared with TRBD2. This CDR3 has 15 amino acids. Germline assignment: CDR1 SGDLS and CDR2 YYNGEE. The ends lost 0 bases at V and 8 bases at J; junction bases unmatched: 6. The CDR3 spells CASSVAGRAAGELFF. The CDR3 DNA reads TGTGCCAGCAGCGTAGCCGGGAGGGCCGCAGGGGAGCTGTTTTTT. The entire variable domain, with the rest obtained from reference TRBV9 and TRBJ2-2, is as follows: DSGVTQTPKHLITATGQRVTLRCSPRSGDLSVYWYQQSLDQGLQFLIQYYNGEERAKGNILERFSAQQFPDLHSELNLSSLELGDSALYFCASSVAGRAAGELFFGEGSRLTVL.

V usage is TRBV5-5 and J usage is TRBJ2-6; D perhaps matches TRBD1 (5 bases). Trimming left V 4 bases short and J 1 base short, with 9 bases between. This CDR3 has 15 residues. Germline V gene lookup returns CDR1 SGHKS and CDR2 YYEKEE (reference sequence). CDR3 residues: CASSMTDSGANVLTF. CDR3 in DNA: TGTGCCAGCAGCATGACAGATTCTGGGGCCAACGTCCTGACTTTC.

CDR3 loop: CAMAVGLSGNTIYF. DNA for the CDR3: TGTGCCATGGCCGTGGGGCTCTCTGGAAACACCATATATTTT. V usage is TRBV12-3 or TRBV12-4 and J usage is TRBJ1-3; tentative D call: TRBD1 (5 bases). V gave up 10 bases and J gave up 0 bases, with 13 bases separating them. CDR3 length: 14 residues.

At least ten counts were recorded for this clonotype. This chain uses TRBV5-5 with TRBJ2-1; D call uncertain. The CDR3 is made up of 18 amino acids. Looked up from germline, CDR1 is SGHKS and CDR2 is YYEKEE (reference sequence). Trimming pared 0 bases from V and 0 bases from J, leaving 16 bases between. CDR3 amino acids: CASSLEPRTQSSYNEQFF. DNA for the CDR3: TGTGCCAGCAGCTTGGAACCTCGGACCCAGAGCTCCTACAATGAGCAGTTCTTC.

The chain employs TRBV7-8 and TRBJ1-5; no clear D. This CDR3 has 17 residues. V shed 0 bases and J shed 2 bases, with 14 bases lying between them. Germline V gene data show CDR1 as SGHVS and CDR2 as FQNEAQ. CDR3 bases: TGTGCCAGCAGCTTAGCGTCTCACGGAAAGGGCAATCAGCCCCAGCATTTT. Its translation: CASSLASHGKGNQPQHF.

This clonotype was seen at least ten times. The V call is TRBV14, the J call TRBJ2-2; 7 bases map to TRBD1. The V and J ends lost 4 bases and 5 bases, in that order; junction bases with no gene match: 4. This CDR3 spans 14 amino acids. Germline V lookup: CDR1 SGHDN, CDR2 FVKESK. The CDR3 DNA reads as TGTGCCAGCAGCCCTAAACAGGGGACCGGGGAGCTGTTTTTT. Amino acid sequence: CASSPKQGTGELFF.